One and the same sample provided the 20 T cell receptor beta chains below, sequenced in a study of beta chain features in type 1 diabetes. Broader study findings: When Type 1 diabetes patients were examined, their TCRB CDR3s proved moderately but significantly shorter in all four CD4+ subsets.

Expressed TCRB transcripts were sequenced, since all the RNA that had been isolated was reverse transcribed. The repertoire was sequenced with immunoSEQ multiplex PCR; TCRdb's copy has only in-frame clones and lacks some. The sample lists 640,000 or so clones, more than 13% occurring once. These receptors' antigens are unknown. Sequences were obtained from naive CD4+ T cells from blood. The receptor source for this set is a man younger than 30 with type 1 diabetes.

The chain recombines TRBV18 with TRBJ2-2; no reliable D call. This CDR3 is 13 amino acids long. Germline loops: CDR1 KGHSH, CDR2 LQKENI. Trimming stripped 7 bases from V and 0 bases from J, with 6 bases between. CDR3 DNA: TGTGCCAGCTTAGGACCGAACACCGGGGAGCTGTTTTTT. This translates into CASLGPNTGELFF.

This chain connects TRBV5-1 to TRBJ1-5; D not certain. The CDR3 length is 13 residues. V lost 8 bases, J lost 3 bases, and 12 bases lay in between. The germline CDR1 and CDR2 sequences are SGHRS and YFSETQ. The chain's CDR3 is CASRTDDNQPQHF. The CDR3, as DNA: TGCGCCAGTAGGACCGACGACAATCAGCCCCAGCATTTT. Drawing the rest from reference TRBV5-1 and TRBJ1-5, the complete variable domain is KAGVTQTPRYLIKTRGQQVTLSCSPISGHRSVSWYQQTPGQGLQFLFEYFSETQRNKGNFPGRFSGRQFSNSRSEMNVSTLELGDSALYLCASRTDDNQPQHFGDGTRLSIL.

V and J are TRBV27 and TRBJ2-3; TRBD2 matches 10 bases. CDR3 length equals 13 residues. CDR1 is MNHEY and CDR2 is SMNVEV in the germline V gene (reference sequence). Trimming at V came to 8 bases and at J to 3 bases, leaving 2 bases not matched to a gene. CDR3 in amino acids: CASEREGTDTQYF. The CDR3 DNA is TGTGCCAGCGAGCGGGAGGGGACAGATACGCAGTATTTT.

This clone was seen only a few times. The J gene is TRBJ2-5, the V gene TRBV7-2; 7 bases align to TRBD2. This CDR3 comprises 14 residues. From germline, CDR1 is SGHTA and CDR2 FQGNSA. Unmatched junction bases numbered 5, after V lost 4 bases and J lost 3 bases. The CDR3 sequence is CASSYGTNKETQYF. The CDR3 DNA reads TGTGCCAGCAGCTACGGGACTAACAAAGAGACCCAGTACTTC.

This clone was recorded a few times. This rearrangement joins TRBV5-1 to TRBJ2-1, with unresolved D. Trimming took off 4 bases at V and 0 bases at J, with 17 bases between the two ends. CDR1 SGHRS and CDR2 YFSETQ come from the germline V gene. The CDR3 consists of 17 residues. CDR3 sequence: CASSRAGTSRSYNEQFF. CDR3 bases: TGCGCCAGCAGCCGAGCCGGAACAAGCCGCTCCTACAATGAGCAGTTCTTC.

This chain uses TRBV7-2 with TRBJ2-3; D unresolved. CDR1 is SGHTA and CDR2 is FQGNSA in the germline V gene. V lost 1 base and J lost 7, with 15 bases in between. This CDR3 has 15 residues. The DNA for the CDR3 is TGTGCCAGCAGCTTAGGCCTCTTGAGTGGGAATACGCAGTATTTT. It encodes CASSLGLLSGNTQYF.

The table lists this clone with a few counts. The chain links TRBV4-2 to TRBJ1-2; no firm D call. Germline CDR1 LGHNA, CDR2 YNFKEQ. Trimming stripped 0 bases from V and 0 bases from J, with 5 bases between. The CDR3 has 14 residues. CDR3 nucleotides: TGTGCCAGCAGCCAAGATCCGACTAACTATGGCTACACCTTC. Protein product: CASSQDPTNYGYTF.

This clone was counted between two and nine times. CDR3 in DNA: TGTGCCAGCAGTACAGGGTTAGAGGCGGGAGGAGATACGCAGTATTTT. Protein product: CASSTGLEAGGDTQYF. V is TRBV6-6 and J is TRBJ2-3; TRBD2 agrees at 8 bases. Trimming at V came to 5 bases and at J to 5 bases, leaving 12 bases not matched to a gene. CDR3 length: 16 amino acids. Per the germline V gene, CDR1 is MNHNY and CDR2 is SVGAGI (reference sequence).

This chain joins TRBV29-1 and TRBJ2-4; D not certain. The CDR3 covers 11 residues. V shed 1 base and J shed 6 bases, with 4 bases lying between them. CDR1 and CDR2 from the germline V gene are SQVTM and ANQGSEA. DNA of the CDR3: TGCAGCGTTGAAGGGGGAAACATTCAGTACTTC. It yields the protein CSVEGGNIQYF. Filled out from reference TRBV29-1 and TRBJ2-4, the complete variable domain reads SAVISQKPSRDICQRGTSLTIQCQVDSQVTMMFWYRQQPGQSLTLIATANQGSEATYESGFVIDKFPISRPNLTFSTLTVSNMSPEDSSIYLCSVEGGNIQYFGAGTRLSVL.

This clone was detected only a few times. This rearrangement joins TRBV18 to TRBJ2-5; D may be TRBD2 (6 bases). This CDR3 comprises 14 residues. Germline assignment: CDR1 KGHSH and CDR2 LQKENI. Trimming removed 3 bases at V and 5 bases at J, with 13 bases between. The CDR3 protein is CASSPFGGLETQYF. CDR3 DNA: TGTGCCAGCTCACCTTTCGGAGGGTTGGAGACCCAGTACTTC.

This clone was picked up a small number of times. J is TRBJ2-1 and V is TRBV30; either TRBD1 or TRBD2 may fit D (5 bases each). Looked up from germline, CDR1 is GTSNPN and CDR2 is SVGIG (reference sequence). With 3 bases removed from V and 8 bases from J, the gap between germline ends came to 17 bases. This CDR3 is 14 amino acids long. DNA of the CDR3: TGTGCCTGGAGGCCGGGGACCCCGGCTGATGAGCAGTTCTTC. Amino acids: CAWRPGTPADEQFF. The whole variable domain, filled in from reference TRBV30 and TRBJ2-1, reads SQTIHQWPATLVQPVGSPLSLECTVEGTSNPNLYWYRQAAGRGLQLLFYSVGIGQISSEVPQNLSASRPQDRQFILSSKKLLLSDSGFYLCAWRPGTPADEQFFGPGTRLTVL.

This clone was detected a few times. The rearrangement joins TRBV4-1 to TRBJ1-1, with D unresolved. V was clipped by 6 bases and J by 4 bases, with 12 bases between them. Germline CDR1 reads MGHRA; CDR2 reads YSYEKL. The CDR3 sequence is 13 residues long. This chain's CDR3 is CASRTGSGTEAFF. In DNA, the CDR3 is TGCGCCAGCAGAACCGGGTCCGGCACTGAAGCTTTCTTT.

The gene calls are TRBV7-9 and TRBJ2-2; D gene uncertain. V shed 8 bases and J shed 6 bases, with 1 base lying between them. Germline lookup yields CDR1 SEHNR and CDR2 FQNEAQ (reference sequence). The CDR3 is 9 amino acids. This chain's CDR3 is CASSGELFF. The CDR3 nucleotides are TGTGCCAGCTCCGGGGAGCTGTTTTTT.

The rearrangement uses TRBV7-8 and TRBJ1-2; unclear D gene. Germline V gives CDR1 SGHVS, CDR2 FQNEAQ. This CDR3 region has 15 residues. Deletions cut 5 bases from V and 5 bases from J, with 18 bases between. CDR3 DNA: TGTGCCAGCAGCGGACCCGGGCAAAACCCTTATGGCTACACCTTC. Protein product: CASSGPGQNPYGYTF.

This clone was recorded a few times. V usage is TRBV28 and J usage is TRBJ2-4, with 8 bases aligning to TRBD1. Looked up from germline, CDR1 is MDHEN and CDR2 is SYDVKM. V lost 3 bases, J lost 4 bases, and 5 bases stayed unmatched. This CDR3 region has 15 residues. This CDR3 reads CASSLGTGGKNIQYF. The CDR3 DNA reads TGTGCCAGCAGTTTGGGGACAGGAGGGAAAAACATTCAGTACTTC.

This clone has more than one count but fewer than ten. V is TRBV7-8 and J is TRBJ2-5; maybe TRBD1 (7 bases). The CDR3 runs to 16 residues. Germline V gene data show CDR1 as SGHVS and CDR2 as FQNEAQ. The ends were cut back, 5 bases at V and 2 bases at J, with 18 bases in the middle. CDR3 amino acids: CASSHLPAGQQETQYF. The CDR3 coding sequence is TGTGCCAGCAGCCATTTACCGGCGGGACAGCAAGAGACCCAGTACTTC.

CDR3 sequence: CASSLGQIYTDTQYF. The DNA for the CDR3 is TGTGCCAGCAGCTTAGGGCAGATTTACACAGATACGCAGTATTTT. The V and J genes are TRBV7-9 and TRBJ2-3; D gene unclear. V was pared by 1 base and J by 2 bases, with 10 bases between. Germline loops: CDR1 SEHNR, CDR2 FQNEAQ (reference sequence). The CDR3 contains 15 residues.

This clone was seen more than once but under ten times. V and J are TRBV25-1 and TRBJ2-5; tentatively, D is TRBD2 (6 bases). The V gene lost 3 bases and the J gene lost 4 bases, with 15 bases spanning the gap. CDR1 and CDR2 from the germline V gene are MGHDK and SYGVNS. The CDR3 runs to 15 residues. Written as DNA, the CDR3 is TGTGCCAGCAGTGATACGACGGGAGATTCAGAGACCCAGTACTTC. It codes for CASSDTTGDSETQYF.

The sample holds a few counts of this clone. V usage is TRBV6-5 and J usage is TRBJ2-2; D unclear. From germline, CDR1 is MNHEY and CDR2 SVGAGI. This CDR3 contains 14 residues. V lost 3 bases and J 5 bases, leaving 10 bases between the germline ends. The CDR3 bases are TGTGCCAGCAGTTATTCCAGAAGAACCGGGGAGCTGTTTTTT. The encoded protein is CASSYSRRTGELFF.

This chain links TRBV2 with TRBJ2-7, with D perhaps TRBD2 (6 bases). Deletions cut 5 bases from V and 2 bases from J, with 22 bases between. The germline V gene encodes CDR1 SNHLY and CDR2 FYNNEI. The CDR3 length is 17 residues. CDR3 in DNA: TGTGCCAGCAGTTTTGGCAATTACGGGGGTATACCCTACGAGCAGTACTTC. Translating gives CASSFGNYGGIPYEQYF.